This TCR beta chain appears in the sequencing data of a study of blood T cells in healthy people across ages. Each sample had at least 7 million PBMCs isolated. The CDR3 length is 16 residues. V lost 4 bases, J lost 2 bases, and 18 bases lay in between. Germline V gives CDR1 MDHEN, CDR2 SYDVKM. Primed by a sample-barcoded 5' primer and a J-beta primer mix, a second PCR proceeded for 7 to 11 cycles. TCRdb passed the 5' RACE reads through MiXCR, listing each CDR3 protein once. The data hold some 920,000 distinct CDR3 sequences, with roughly 47% observed a single time. In this sample, this clonotype turned up many times.

What was sequenced was blood. This chain connects TRBV28 to TRBJ2-7; a possible D gene is TRBD1 (6 bases). The sequence was obtained from a woman in her sixties in good health. The CDR3 bases are TGTGCCAGCAGTTCCCCCAAACAGGGTGTAGCCTACGAGCAGTACTTC. Amino acid sequence: CASSSPKQGVAYEQYF.